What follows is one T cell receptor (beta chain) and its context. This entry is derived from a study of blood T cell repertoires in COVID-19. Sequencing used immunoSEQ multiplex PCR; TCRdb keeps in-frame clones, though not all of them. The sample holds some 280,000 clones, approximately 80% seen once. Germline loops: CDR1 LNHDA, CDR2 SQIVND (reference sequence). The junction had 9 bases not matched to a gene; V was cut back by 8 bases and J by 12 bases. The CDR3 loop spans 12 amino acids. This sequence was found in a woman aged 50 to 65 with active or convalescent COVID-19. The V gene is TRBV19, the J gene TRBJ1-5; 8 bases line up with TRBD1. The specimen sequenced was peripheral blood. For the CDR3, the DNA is TGTGCCAGTGCTTTGGCAGGGGGCGACCAGCATTTT. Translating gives CASALAGGDQHF.